The clone carrying this TCR beta chain appeared a single time. Its antigen is unidentified. TCRdb's table, derived via immunoSEQ multiplex PCR, lists solely in-frame clones and lacks some. The sample holds 30,000 or so clones, around four fifths seen once. This record belongs to a study of vaccination effects on CD4 cells after COVID-19. Antigen-specific CD4+ T cells were expanded (with viral peptide pools) by the ViraFEST assay ahead of sequencing. When around 10 days of culture had elapsed, CD4+ T cells were isolated. Two doses of either BNT162b2 or mRNA-1273 were given to each participant. Wells containing over 1.5 million PBMC each were cultured with roughly 10 IU/ml IL-2 and approximately 9.6 ug/ml peptides. The receptor comes from a human donor who received a COVID-19 vaccine. The specimen comprised CD4+ T cells from PBMCs cultured with HCoV-NL63 spike peptides, sampled after COVID-19 vaccination.

CDR3 coding DNA: TGTGCCAGCAGTTTAGTACGGGGGCGCGGAGATACGCAGTATTTT. It codes for CASSLVRGRGDTQYF. The chain is built from TRBV27 and TRBJ2-3; D tentatively fits TRBD1 or TRBD2 (6 bases each). The CDR3 extends over 15 amino acids. V lost 2 bases and J lost 5, with 14 bases in between. Per germline, CDR1 MNHEY and CDR2 SMNVEV (reference sequence).